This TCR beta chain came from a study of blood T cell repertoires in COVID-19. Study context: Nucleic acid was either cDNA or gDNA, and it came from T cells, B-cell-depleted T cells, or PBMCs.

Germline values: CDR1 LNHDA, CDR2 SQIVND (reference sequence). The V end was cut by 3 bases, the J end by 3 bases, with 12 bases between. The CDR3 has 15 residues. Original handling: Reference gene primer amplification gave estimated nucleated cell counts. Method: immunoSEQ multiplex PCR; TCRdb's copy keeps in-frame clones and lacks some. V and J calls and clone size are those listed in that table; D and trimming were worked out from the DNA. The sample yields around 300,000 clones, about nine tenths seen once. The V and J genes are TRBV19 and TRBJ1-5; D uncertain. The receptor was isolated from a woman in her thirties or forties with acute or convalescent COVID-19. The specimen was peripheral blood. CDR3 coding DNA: TGTGCCAGTAGTATTGCGCTGCTGCACAATCAGCCCCAGCATTTT. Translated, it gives CASSIALLHNQPQHF.